The T cell receptor beta chain under discussion was sequenced for a study of shared clonotypes between healthy human individuals. Study-level points and caveats: Naive subsets tended to show greater estimated richness than memory subsets. Donor clonotype sharing was expected to depend on sequencing depth.

Every subset's genomic DNA went evenly onto several immunoSEQ plates. Method: immunoSEQ multiplex PCR; TCRdb's copy keeps in-frame clones and lacks some. The profile covers a few million clones, with approximately 90% appearing a single time and over 0.12% taken by the ten largest. Adult donors, all healthy and HIV-negative, had no recent acute infections or vaccinations. With respect to this clone: Its antigen is as yet unknown.

This CDR3 region has 13 residues. The V end lost 5 bases, the J end lost 3 bases, and 11 bases lay between the germline ends. From germline, CDR1 is ENHRY and CDR2 SYGVKD. This clonotype originated in a young man in good health. The sample taken for sequencing was naive CD4+ T cells sorted from blood. Noted subset: CD45RA+ positively selected. This chain links TRBV10-3 with TRBJ2-7; D uncertain. The CDR3 loop is CAISTEVSYEQYF. The CDR3 DNA reads TGTGCCATCAGTACAGAAGTGAGCTACGAGCAGTACTTC.